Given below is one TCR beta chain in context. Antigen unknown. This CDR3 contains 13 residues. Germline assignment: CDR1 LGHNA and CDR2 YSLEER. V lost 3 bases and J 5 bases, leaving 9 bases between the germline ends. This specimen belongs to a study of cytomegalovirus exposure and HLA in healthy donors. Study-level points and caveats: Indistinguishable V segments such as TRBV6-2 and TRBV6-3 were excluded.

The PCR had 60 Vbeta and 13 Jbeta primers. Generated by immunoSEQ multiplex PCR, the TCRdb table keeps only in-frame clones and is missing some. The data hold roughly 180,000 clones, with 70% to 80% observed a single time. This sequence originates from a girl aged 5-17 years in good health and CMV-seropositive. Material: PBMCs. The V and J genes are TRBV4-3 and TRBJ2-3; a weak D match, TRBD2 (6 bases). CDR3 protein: CASSHGTQDTQYF. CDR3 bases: TGCGCCAGCAGCCACGGGACTCAAGATACGCAGTATTTT.